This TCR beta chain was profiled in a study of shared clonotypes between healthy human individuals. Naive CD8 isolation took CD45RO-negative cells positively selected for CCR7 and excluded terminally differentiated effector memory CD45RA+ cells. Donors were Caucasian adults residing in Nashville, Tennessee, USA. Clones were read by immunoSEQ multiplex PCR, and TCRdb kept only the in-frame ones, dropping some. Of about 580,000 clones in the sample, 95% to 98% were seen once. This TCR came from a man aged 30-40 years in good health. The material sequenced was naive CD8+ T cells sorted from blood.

CDR3 in DNA: TGTGCCAGCAGCGTGGGGCAGATCCCTCAGCCCCAGCATTTT. Residues: CASSVGQIPQPQHF. V and J are TRBV7-8 and TRBJ1-5; TRBD1 might be the D (5 bases). Germline-derived CDR1 and CDR2 are SGHVS and FQNEAQ. V was shortened by 5 bases and J by 6 bases, with 14 bases between the two germline ends. The CDR3 has 14 amino acids.